A single sample is the source of the 17 T cell receptor beta chains below, sequenced in a study of blood T cell repertoires in COVID-19. Using immunoSEQ multiplex PCR, the repertoire was profiled, and TCRdb retains in-frame clones only, with some absent. The table shows around 400,000 clones, with roughly 88% occurring only once. Specimen: PBMCs or T cells enriched from blood (not recorded which). The receptors shown here come from a woman aged 18-35 years who had been exposed to COVID-19.

This clone has only one observation. The J gene is TRBJ2-2, the V gene TRBV5-4; D perhaps matches TRBD2 (6 bases). V lost 3 bases, J lost 0 bases, and 12 bases lay in between. CDR3 size: 16 residues. Germline-derived CDR1 and CDR2 are SGHNT and YYREEE (reference sequence). CDR3 residues: CASSWGAGANTGELFF. Here the CDR3 DNA reads TGTGCCAGCAGCTGGGGAGCGGGCGCGAACACCGGGGAGCTGTTTTTT. Full variable domain (remainder filled in from reference TRBV5-4 and TRBJ2-2): ETGVTQSPTHLIKTRGQQVTLRCSSQSGHNTVSWYQQALGQGPQFIFQYYREEENGRGNFPPRFSGLQFPNYSSELNVNALELDDSALYLCASSWGAGANTGELFFGEGSRLTVL.

The rearrangement joins TRBV6-5 to TRBJ1-6, with D perhaps TRBD1 (5 bases). V gave up 2 bases and J gave up 6 bases, with 5 bases separating them. The CDR3 has 13 amino acids. Germline assignment: CDR1 MNHEY and CDR2 SVGAGI. The CDR3 DNA reads as TGTGCCAGCAGTTACGACAGTAATTCACCCCTCCACTTT. Protein sequence: CASSYDSNSPLHF.

The rearrangement uses TRBV3-1 (or the pseudogene TRBV3-2) and TRBJ2-7; TRBD1 agrees at 7 bases. This CDR3 has 16 amino acids. The V gene end was trimmed by 4 bases and the J gene end by 3 bases; junction bases not matched to a gene: 12. Germline CDR1 and CDR2: LGHDT and YNNKEL (reference sequence). Here the CDR3 reads CASSPPSGTAYYEQYF. In DNA, the CDR3 is TGTGCCAGCAGCCCCCCCTCCGGGACAGCGTACTACGAGCAGTACTTC.

This clone was detected only once. The chain is built from TRBV7-2 and TRBJ2-2, with 9 bases lining up with TRBD2. Germline CDR1 reads SGHTA; CDR2 reads FQGNSA. V lost 3 bases, J lost 4 bases, and 3 bases stayed unmatched. This CDR3 has 15 amino acids. The CDR3 DNA sequence: TGTGCCAGCAGCTTCTCGCGGGGGGGCACCGGGGAGCTGTTTTTT. Its protein product is CASSFSRGGTGELFF. The full variable domain, its missing parts supplied by reference TRBV7-2 and TRBJ2-2, is GAGVSQSPSNKVTEKGKDVELRCDPISGHTALYWYRQSLGQGLEFLIYFQGNSAPDKSGLPSDRFSAERTGGSVSTLTIQRTQQEDSAVYLCASSFSRGGTGELFFGEGSRLTVL.

The chain uses TRBV19 and TRBJ2-1; D perhaps matches TRBD1 (8 bases). V dropped 5 bases and J dropped 7 bases, with 15 bases sitting between them. Germline V CDR1 and CDR2: LNHDA, SQIVND (reference sequence). The CDR3 has 14 residues. CDR3 loop: CASSPGQGGNEQFF. The CDR3 DNA is TGTGCCAGTAGTCCTGGACAGGGAGGGAATGAGCAGTTCTTC.

V and J are TRBV19 and TRBJ2-2, with 11 bases aligning to TRBD1. The V gene end was trimmed by 7 bases and the J gene end by 6 bases; junction bases not matched to a gene: 10. The CDR3 loop spans 16 amino acids. From germline, CDR1 is LNHDA and CDR2 SQIVND (reference sequence). This CDR3 reads CASTLGQGAVAGELFF. As DNA, the CDR3 is TGTGCCAGTACCCTTGGACAGGGGGCCGTCGCCGGGGAGCTGTTTTTT.

The gene calls are TRBV9 and TRBJ1-5; D remains unclear. Germline V CDR1 and CDR2: SGDLS, YYNGEE. The CDR3 is 9 amino acids. V shed 4 bases and J shed 11 bases, with 4 bases lying between them. The CDR3 DNA reads as TGTGCCAGCAGCCCATCCCAGCATTTT. Translating gives CASSPSQHF.

This chain connects TRBV4-2 to TRBJ1-2; TRBD1 agrees at 8 bases. Unmatched junction bases numbered 3, after V lost 0 bases and J lost 6 bases. This CDR3 is 14 amino acids long. Germline CDR1 is LGHNA and CDR2 is YNFKEQ. The CDR3 DNA reads TGTGCCAGCAGCCAAGAAGGACAGGGAGATGGCTACACCTTC. This sequence encodes CASSQEGQGDGYTF.

The DNA of the CDR3 is TGTGCCAGCAGCCCTCAAGCGGAACAGAGAGCCATTTACAATGAGCAGTTCTTC. Protein sequence: CASSPQAEQRAIYNEQFF. The chain combines TRBV3-1 (or the pseudogene TRBV3-2) with TRBJ2-1; D possibly corresponds to TRBD2 (5 bases). This CDR3 comprises 18 residues. Germline assignment: CDR1 LGHDT and CDR2 YNNKEL (reference sequence). Between the trimmed V and J ends, which lost 4 bases and 4 bases, there was a span of 23 bases.

The gene calls are TRBV5-5 and TRBJ2-5; D unresolved. CDR1 is SGHKS, CDR2 YYEKEE, per germline (reference sequence). The V gene lost 1 base and the J gene lost 2 bases, with 6 bases spanning the gap. CDR3 size: 13 residues. The CDR3 loop reads CASSLSQQETQYF. In DNA form, the CDR3 reads TGTGCCAGCAGCTTGTCTCAGCAAGAGACCCAGTACTTC. The variable domain in full, with the rest retrieved from reference TRBV5-5 and TRBJ2-5, is DAGVTQSPTHLIKTRGQQVTLRCSPISGHKSVSWYQQVLGQGPQFIFQYYEKEERGRGNFPDRFSARQFPNYSSELNVNALLLGDSALYLCASSLSQQETQYFGPGTRLLVL.

V is TRBV18 and J is TRBJ2-1, with D possibly TRBD2 on 6 matching bases. Germline V lookup: CDR1 KGHSH, CDR2 LQKENI. V dropped 3 bases and J dropped 14 bases, with 11 bases sitting between them. This CDR3 spans 11 amino acids. The CDR3 region has the DNA TGTGCCAGCTCACCTCGGGGGTACGAGTTCTTC. Protein product: CASSPRGYEFF. The full variable domain, with the rest looked up from reference TRBV18 and TRBJ2-1, is NAGVMQNPRHLVRRRGQEARLRCSPMKGHSHVYWYRQLPEEGLKFMVYLQKENIIDESGMPKERFSAEFPKEGPSILRIQQVVRGDSAAYFCASSPRGYEFFGPGTRLTVL.

The chain joins TRBV5-1 to TRBJ2-7, with 8 bases fitting TRBD1. The CDR3 runs 13 residues. V shed 4 bases and J 3 bases; nucleotides not matched to a gene: 3. Germline V gene data show CDR1 as SGHRS and CDR2 as YFSETQ. The DNA for the CDR3 is TGCGCCAGCAGCCTGGGACAGGACTACGAGCAGTACTTC. This codes for CASSLGQDYEQYF.

The chain uses TRBV9 and TRBJ2-5; D possibly corresponds to TRBD1 (6 bases). The length of the CDR3 is 16 residues. CDR1 and CDR2 from the germline V gene are SGDLS and YYNGEE. Between the trimmed V and J ends, which lost 2 bases and 1 base, there was a span of 15 bases. The CDR3 sequence: CASSVWAGATQETQYF. The CDR3, as DNA: TGTGCCAGCAGCGTCTGGGCAGGGGCCACCCAAGAGACCCAGTACTTC.

The V and J genes are TRBV27 and TRBJ2-1; D is perhaps TRBD2 (6 bases). Trimming pared 4 bases from V and 0 bases from J, leaving 13 bases between. The CDR3 extends over 16 amino acids. CDR1 MNHEY and CDR2 SMNVEV come from the germline V gene (reference sequence). The CDR3 nucleotides are TGTGCCAGCAGTTCGGAGGGCGGGCCCTCCTACAATGAGCAGTTCTTC. This codes for CASSSEGGPSYNEQFF.

This clone has a single count. This chain links TRBV3-1 (or the pseudogene TRBV3-2) with TRBJ2-1; TRBD2 agrees at 13 bases. The CDR3 totals 19 residues. From germline, CDR1 is LGHDT and CDR2 YNNKEL (reference sequence). V was pared by 0 bases and J by 9 bases, with 14 bases of the junction left unmatched. This chain's CDR3 is CASSQEIGTSGIKRSEQFF. The CDR3 DNA follows: TGTGCCAGCAGCCAAGAGATTGGGACTAGCGGGATAAAAAGGAGTGAGCAGTTCTTC.

This rearrangement joins TRBV11-2 to TRBJ2-7, with TRBD2 as a possible D gene (6 bases). V was trimmed by 5 bases and J by 3 bases, leaving 14 bases between them. The CDR3 totals 14 residues. The germline V gene has CDR1 SGHAT and CDR2 FQNNGV. The DNA for the CDR3 is TGTGCCAGCAGCCCCCTCCGGGAGTACTACGAGCAGTACTTC. Amino acids: CASSPLREYYEQYF. Using reference TRBV11-2 and TRBJ2-7 for the parts outside the CDR3, the full variable domain is EAGVAQSPRYKIIEKRQSVAFWCNPISGHATLYWYQQILGQGPKLLIQFQNNGVVDDSQLPKDRFSAERLKGVDSTLKIQPAKLEDSAVYLCASSPLREYYEQYFGPGTRLTVT.

This clone was counted ten times or more. CDR3 nucleotides: TGTGCCAGCAGCCAAGATTTGGCTAGCGGATACGATACGCAGTATTTT. Its protein product is CASSQDLASGYDTQYF. The chain employs TRBV4-2 and TRBJ2-3; TRBD2 matches at 7 bases. The CDR3 is 16 residues long. V gave up 0 bases and J gave up 6 bases; unmatched junction bases: 9. Germline V gives CDR1 LGHNA, CDR2 YNFKEQ.